This TCR beta chain derives from a study of regulatory T cells in long-lasting Graves disease. Documented time point: newly diagnosed GD, antithyroid drugs for less than 3 months. The TCR library was prepared using RNA isolated from PBMCs. Arm-PCR of CDR3 regions with iRepertoire HTBI primers generated TCR beta libraries. A single record per CDR3 protein comes from TCRdb applying MiXCR to the multiplex PCR reads. The data contain roughly 500,000 distinct CDR3 sequences, 13% of them seen just once; the ten biggest clones take up 10%. This clonotype occurred many times. In germline, CDR1 is SQVTM, CDR2 ANQGSEA. V shed 5 bases and J shed 3 bases, with 16 bases lying between them. The length of the CDR3 is 14 residues. These data were also filed under a second study, of T cells in Graves' hyperthyroidism and ophthalmopathy. From that second work: An absence of ophthalmopathy progression within 18 months meant stable Graves' hyperthyroidism. Initially, a first-round RT-PCR of the TCR CDR3 employed the HTBI primer set.

The sequence derives from a man aged 25-45 years with Graves disease. Sequencing used peripheral blood mononuclear cells (PBMCs), obtained at new diagnosis, from a patient treated with antithyroid drugs. The chain uses TRBV29-1 and TRBJ1-1; a weak D match, TRBD1 (5 bases). The CDR3 DNA reads as TGCAGCGTTACAGGATTTGTACTGGACACTGAAGCTTTCTTT. It translates to CSVTGFVLDTEAFF. The full variable domain, rest sourced from reference TRBV29-1 and TRBJ1-1, is SAVISQKPSRDICQRGTSLTIQCQVDSQVTMMFWYRQQPGQSLTLIATANQGSEATYESGFVIDKFPISRPNLTFSTLTVSNMSPEDSSIYLCSVTGFVLDTEAFFGQGTRLTVV.